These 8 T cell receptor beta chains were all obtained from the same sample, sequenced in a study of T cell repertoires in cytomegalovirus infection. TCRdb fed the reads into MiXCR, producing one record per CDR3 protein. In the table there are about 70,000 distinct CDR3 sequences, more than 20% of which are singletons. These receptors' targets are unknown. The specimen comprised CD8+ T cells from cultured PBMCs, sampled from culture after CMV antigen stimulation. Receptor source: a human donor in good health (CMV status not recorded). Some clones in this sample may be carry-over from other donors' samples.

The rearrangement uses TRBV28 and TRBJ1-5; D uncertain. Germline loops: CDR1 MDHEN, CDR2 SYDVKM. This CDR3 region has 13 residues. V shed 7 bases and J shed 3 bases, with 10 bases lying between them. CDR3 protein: CASTGVYNQPQHF. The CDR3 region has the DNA TGTGCCAGCACCGGGGTATACAATCAGCCCCAGCATTTT.

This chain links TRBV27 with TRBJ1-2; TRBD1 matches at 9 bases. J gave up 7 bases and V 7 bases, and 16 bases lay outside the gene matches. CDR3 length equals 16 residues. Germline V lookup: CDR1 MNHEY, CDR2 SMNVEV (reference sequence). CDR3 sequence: CASTRGVGDRVSGYTF. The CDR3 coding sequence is TGTGCCAGCACCAGAGGAGTAGGGGACAGGGTGTCTGGCTACACCTTC.

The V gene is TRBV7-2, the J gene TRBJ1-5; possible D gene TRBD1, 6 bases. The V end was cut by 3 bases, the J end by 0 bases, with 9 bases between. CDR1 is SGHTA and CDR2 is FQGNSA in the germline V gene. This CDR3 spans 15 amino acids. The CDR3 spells CASSLGTFSNQPQHF. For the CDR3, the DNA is TGTGCCAGCAGCTTGGGGACATTTAGCAATCAGCCCCAGCATTTT.

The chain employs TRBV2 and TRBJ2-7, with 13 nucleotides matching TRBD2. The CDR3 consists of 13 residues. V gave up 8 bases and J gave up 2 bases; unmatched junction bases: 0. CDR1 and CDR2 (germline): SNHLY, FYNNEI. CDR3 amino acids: CASGLAGAYEQYF. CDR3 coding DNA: TGTGCCAGCGGACTAGCGGGGGCCTACGAGCAGTACTTC.

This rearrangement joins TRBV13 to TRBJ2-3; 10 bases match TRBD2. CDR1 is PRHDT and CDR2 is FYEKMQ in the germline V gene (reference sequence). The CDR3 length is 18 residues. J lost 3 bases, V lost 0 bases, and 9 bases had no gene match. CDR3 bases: TGTGCCAGCAGCTTAGGGACTAGCGGGTTCCCTCGGACAGATACGCAGTATTTT. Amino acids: CASSLGTSGFPRTDTQYF.

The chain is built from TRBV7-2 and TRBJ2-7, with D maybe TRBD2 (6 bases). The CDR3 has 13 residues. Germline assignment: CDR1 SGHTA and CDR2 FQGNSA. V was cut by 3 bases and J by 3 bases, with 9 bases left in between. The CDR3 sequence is CASSLGEVYEQYF. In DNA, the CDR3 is TGTGCCAGCAGCTTGGGGGAGGTCTACGAGCAGTACTTC.

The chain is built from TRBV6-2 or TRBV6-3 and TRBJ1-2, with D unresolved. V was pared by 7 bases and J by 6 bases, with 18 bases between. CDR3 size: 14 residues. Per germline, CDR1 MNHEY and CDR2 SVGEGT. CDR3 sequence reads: CASNLVGKGNGYTF. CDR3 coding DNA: TGTGCCAGCAATTTGGTTGGTAAAGGGAATGGCTACACCTTC.

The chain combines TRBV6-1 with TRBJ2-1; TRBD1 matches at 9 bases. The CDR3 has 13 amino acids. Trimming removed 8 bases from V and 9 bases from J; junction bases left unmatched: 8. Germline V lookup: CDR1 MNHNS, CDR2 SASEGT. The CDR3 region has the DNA TGTGCCAGCGGGGGGACAGGGCATCCTGAGCAGTTCTTC. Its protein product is CASGGTGHPEQFF.